The T cell receptor beta chain described here comes from a study of control samples from healthy donors and cancer patients. V shed 3 bases and J 6 bases; nucleotides not matched to a gene: 5. This CDR3 spans 15 amino acids. Germline CDR1 MDHEN, CDR2 SYDVKM. This table comes from immunoSEQ multiplex PCR, and its TCRdb copy is limited to in-frame clones, with some not included. This table holds more than 75,000 clones, roughly 89% found once. This receptor was obtained from a woman aged 55-75 years with head and neck cancer. V and J are TRBV28 and TRBJ2-3; 11 positions agree with TRBD1. Sequencing was done on a sample of PBMCs. DNA for the CDR3: TGTGCCAGCAGTTTCTTGGACAGGGGGCAGGATACGCAGTATTTT. Amino acids: CASSFLDRGQDTQYF. The whole variable domain, remainder taken from reference TRBV28 and TRBJ2-3, is DVKVTQSSRYLVKRTGEKVFLECVQDMDHENMFWYRQDPGLGLRLIYFSYDVKMKEKGDIPEGYSVSREKKERFSLILESASTNQTSMYLCASSFLDRGQDTQYFGPGTRLTVL.